This T cell receptor beta chain is drawn from a study of blood T cell repertoires in COVID-19. In the study overall: The cDNA or gDNA used as material had been derived from T cells, B-cell-depleted T cells, or PBMCs.

Only in-frame clones appear in the TCRdb table, and some are missing; sequencing was by immunoSEQ multiplex PCR. The sample holds 300,000 to 400,000 clones; roughly 87% are singletons and the top ten take over 0.8%. Participants were aged about 18 to 100 years, lived in 25 or so US areas, and enrolled virtually. Symptom resolution, clearance, or two negative PCRs marked donors in Cohort 3 as recovered. Germline V gene lookup returns CDR1 SGHAT and CDR2 FQNNGV. The CDR3 has 12 amino acids. V was trimmed by 3 bases and J by 10 bases, leaving 11 bases between them. The source of this sequence is a young woman who had recovered from COVID-19. Sequenced: PBMCs or T cells enriched from blood (not recorded which). The V gene is TRBV11-2, the J gene TRBJ2-3, with no clear D. The CDR3 reads CASSFPVSSQYF. The CDR3 DNA is TGTGCCAGCAGCTTCCCGGTATCGTCGCAGTATTTT. Based on the CDR3 plus reference TRBV11-2 and TRBJ2-3, the full variable domain is EAGVAQSPRYKIIEKRQSVAFWCNPISGHATLYWYQQILGQGPKLLIQFQNNGVVDDSQLPKDRFSAERLKGVDSTLKIQPAKLEDSAVYLCASSFPVSSQYFGPGTRLTVL.